This TCR beta chain was documented in a study of HIV-infected patients and healthy controls. General study points: Size-matching overweighted rare events from HIV-infected data when comparing patients with controls.

No cell fractionation was done, so the repertoire covers all unsorted peripheral blood T cells. The CDR3 is 13 amino acids. Germline-derived CDR1 and CDR2 are ENHRY and SYGVKD. Between the trimmed V and J ends, which lost 3 bases and 4 bases, there was a span of 9 bases. Details on this clonotype: Its target is not known.

cDNA was made from around 0.45 ug RNA using alpha and beta constant primers. Using multiplexing indices, alpha and beta chain libraries were generated apart by chain-specific third strand synthesis. A 5' RACE adapter with a random hexamer and the SP2 primer site was joined to cDNA. MiXCR, run by TCRdb on the 5' RACE reads, gives a single entry per CDR3 protein. The sample yields 15,000 to 20,000 distinct CDR3 sequences, almost 9% seen once. V gene TRBV10-3 combines with J gene TRBJ1-2; D not resolved. Sequencing was carried out using blood. The TCR comes from an adult in good health. DNA of the CDR3: TGTGCCATCAGTGAAATGGATTTCTATGGCTACACCTTC. Translating gives CAISEMDFYGYTF.